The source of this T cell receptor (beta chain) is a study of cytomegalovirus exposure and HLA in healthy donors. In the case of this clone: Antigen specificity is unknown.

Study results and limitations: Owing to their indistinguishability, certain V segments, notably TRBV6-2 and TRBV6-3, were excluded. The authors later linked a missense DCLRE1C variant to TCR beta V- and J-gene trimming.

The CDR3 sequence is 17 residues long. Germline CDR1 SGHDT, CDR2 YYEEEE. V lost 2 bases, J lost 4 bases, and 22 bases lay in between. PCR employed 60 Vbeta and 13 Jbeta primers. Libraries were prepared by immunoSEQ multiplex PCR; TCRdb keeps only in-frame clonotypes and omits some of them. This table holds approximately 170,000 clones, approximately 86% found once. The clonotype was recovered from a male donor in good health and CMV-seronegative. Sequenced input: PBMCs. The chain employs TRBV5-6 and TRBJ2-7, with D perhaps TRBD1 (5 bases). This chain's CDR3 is CASSFFLEQGRVYEQYF. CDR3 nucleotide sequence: TGTGCCAGCAGCTTCTTCTTGGAGCAGGGTAGGGTTTACGAGCAGTACTTC.